Presented here are 6 T cell receptor beta chains from one specimen sequenced in a study of CD8 T cells in ankylosing spondylitis. Points from the study as a whole: Typical of ankylosing spondylitis blood, it appeared, was a TCR beta motif of fewer than ten highly homologous variants.

Their specific antigens are unknown. A single record per CDR3 protein comes from TCRdb applying MiXCR to the 5' RACE reads. Found here are over 400,000 distinct CDR3 sequences, approximately 26% of them singletons; the top ten hold roughly 0.9%. The specimen sequenced was blood, either unsorted or a sorted T cell fraction (not recorded which). The receptors here all came from a male donor with ankylosing spondylitis.

The V gene is TRBV7-9, the J gene TRBJ2-2; D not resolved. Trimming stripped 2 bases from V and 0 bases from J, with 4 bases between. The CDR3 covers 14 residues. From germline, CDR1 is SEHNR and CDR2 FQNEAQ (reference sequence). CDR3 sequence (DNA): TGTGCCAGCAGCTTATACCCGAACACCGGGGAGCTGTTTTTT. This encodes CASSLYPNTGELFF.

This chain joins TRBV7-2 and TRBJ1-2; possibly TRBD1 for D (6 bases). V lost 5 bases, J lost 6 bases, and 16 bases lay in between. Germline V gene data show CDR1 as SGHTA and CDR2 as FQGNSA. This CDR3 is 14 amino acids long. The CDR3 is CASSLIQGLDGYTF. The CDR3 DNA sequence: TGTGCCAGCAGCCTAATTCAGGGGTTGGATGGCTACACCTTC. Full variable domain (outside the CDR3, taken from reference TRBV7-2 and TRBJ1-2): GAGVSQSPSNKVTEKGKDVELRCDPISGHTALYWYRQSLGQGLEFLIYFQGNSAPDKSGLPSDRFSAERTGGSVSTLTIQRTQQEDSAVYLCASSLIQGLDGYTFGSGTRLTVV.

This chain joins TRBV28 and TRBJ2-3, with D unclear. The CDR3 spans 16 residues. Germline V lookup: CDR1 MDHEN, CDR2 SYDVKM. Trimming pared 2 bases from V and 3 bases from J, leaving 15 bases between. This CDR3 reads CASSLMYRPGTDTQYF. The CDR3 DNA is TGTGCCAGCAGTTTAATGTACCGACCTGGGACAGATACGCAGTATTTT.

The chain has TRBV20-1 and TRBJ2-7, with 12 bases aligning to TRBD2. Germline V gene sequence: CDR1 DFQATT, CDR2 SNEGSKA (reference sequence). The J segment lost 5 bases and the V segment lost 2 bases, leaving 1 base of the junction unmatched. The CDR3 sequence is 13 residues long. The CDR3 sequence: CSARSSGRDEQYV. As DNA, the CDR3 is TGCAGTGCTAGATCTAGCGGGAGGGACGAGCAGTACGTC.

V and J are TRBV12-3 or TRBV12-4 and TRBJ1-4, with D possibly TRBD1 on 6 matching bases. The V end lost 5 bases, the J end lost 8 bases, and 21 bases lay between the germline ends. This CDR3 region has 16 residues. The CDR3 region has the DNA TGTGCCAGCAGTCCTAAGGCCGGGGGCGTAGGCGAAAAACTGTTTTTT. It encodes CASSPKAGGVGEKLFF.

This chain links TRBV20-1 with TRBJ2-7, with unresolved D. V was trimmed by 6 bases and J by 5 bases, leaving 14 bases between them. This CDR3 has 12 amino acids. Germline V gene data show CDR1 as DFQATT and CDR2 as SNEGSKA (reference sequence). CDR3 in DNA: TGCAGTGCGGCCCGAGGAACCAACGAGCAGTACTTC. Its protein is CSAARGTNEQYF.